This T cell receptor beta chain was documented in a study of T-cell memory formation after mild COVID-19 (TCRdb year 2021). About the full investigation: Most TCR sequence clusters were specific to one of the two donors. Two young, previously healthy adult volunteers, one female and one male, were included in the cohort. T-cell clones expanding and contracting after mild COVID-19 in a couple of donors were tracked by longitudinal TCRalpha and TCRbeta repertoire sequencing.

This clonotype appeared many times. What antigen it recognizes has not been identified. Per-base quality was not reported, and no clone a single base away is much larger than it. The investigation overall reported the following: The study included only a couple of mild cases, and larger cohorts that include severe cases with pre-infection samples were judged to be necessary. Some responding clones were detected in pre-infection memory, which suggested that pre-existing cross-reactive memory T cells had joined the SARS-CoV-2 response. Clones contracting from day 15 to 85 had balanced CD4/CD8 phenotypes, while a second wave expanding from day 15 to 37 was biased towards CD4+. SARS-CoV-2 specificity of the second-wave clones peaking on day 37 was not confirmed. Contracting CD4+ clones turned up mainly in the CM and EM memory subsets, whereas EMRA was where CD8+ clones were enriched.

V loses 1 base, J loses 6 bases, and the germline ends lie 16 bases apart. For CDR1 and CDR2, the germline V gene lists SGDLS and YYNGEE. The CDR3 goes from the cysteine to the phenylalanine over 16 residues. The entry retains the CDR3 DNA only, 48 bases that are in frame from base 1. Ficoll-Paque density gradient centrifugation was the method used to isolate PBMCs. For sequencing, an Illumina NovaSeq 6000 was employed. TCRalpha and TCRbeta cDNA libraries were constructed by 5'RACE with constant-segment primers, with sample barcodes and unique molecular identifiers being introduced. Trizol reagent was used to extract RNA from every sample. Libraries were amplified in two PCR steps, with a second sample barcode and Illumina TruSeq adapters added in the second step. Libraries were sequenced on an Illumina NovaSeq with 2 x 150 bp paired-end reads. The paper's processing steps were these. Demultiplexing of reads and collapsing into UMI-guided consensus sequences were performed with migec v1.2.7. Using mixcr v2.1.11, UMI consensuses were aligned to TRA and TRB V and J templates and then assembled into clonotypes. Expanded or contracted clonotypes were those called significant by both edgeR and NoisET, with noise models trained on biological replicates. For edgeR calls, the thresholds were a false discovery rate-adjusted p below 0.01 and a log2 fold-change of 1. As an exploratory analysis of dynamics, max-normalized trajectories of the 1000 most abundant clonotypes were examined with PCA combined with hierarchical clustering. Each responding clone was given a CD4 or CD8 phenotype based on the CD4+ and CD8+ repertoires, which had been sequenced separately. TCRdb reran the public reads through fastp at Q25 and MiXCR, keeping productive beta chains. Every entry covers one CDR3 protein and lists the most common genes and DNA from its rows. None of the V and J calls come from the authors' own analysis; TCRdb made them. The sample records fewer than 50,000 distinct CDR3 sequences, approximately 6.6% of which are singletons. 1.4% of the sample lies in the top ten.

This chain is built from TRBV9 and TRBJ2-2; a tentative D match to TRBD2 spans 5 bases. The receptor was derived from a young man who had mild COVID-19 (a few samples of this study predate the infection). The sample titles of this study are shuffled in the database, so cell type and time point are left out; the donor was told from shared clones. Sequences were obtained from PBMCs or a T cell subset sorted from them (not recorded which). Here is the DNA: TGTGCCAGCAGCGTATCCCCGTTTCGGCGGGCCGGGGAGCTGTTTTTT. Its protein reads: CASSVSPFRRAGELFF. The full variable domain, with segments outside the CDR3 supplied by the reference TRBV9 and TRBJ2-2 proteins, appears as DSGVTQTPKHLITATGQRVTLRCSPRSGDLSVYWYQQSLDQGLQFLIQYYNGEERAKGNILERFSAQQFPDLHSELNLSSLELGDSALYFCASSVSPFRRAGELFFGEGSRLTVL.